The entry below describes one T cell receptor (beta chain). Germline V gene lookup returns CDR1 MNHEY and CDR2 SMNVEV (reference sequence). This CDR3 has 17 residues. The V and J ends lost 5 bases and 0 bases, in that order; junction bases with no gene match: 6. These data belong to a study of shared clonotypes between healthy human individuals. Assay used: immunoSEQ multiplex PCR; TCRdb lists only in-frame clones, some missing. This sample has approximately 2.1 million clones, with roughly 93% found just once. The sample comprised naive CD4+ T cells from PBMCs. Subset noted: CD45RA+ positively selected. V and J are TRBV27 and TRBJ2-2, with TRBD2 identical over 10 bases. The TCR originated in a young man in good health. Some clones in this sample may be carry-over from other donors' samples. This CDR3 reads CASSARTSGANTGELFF. As DNA, the CDR3 is TGTGCCAGCAGTGCGCGGACTAGCGGAGCGAACACCGGGGAGCTGTTTTTT.